This T cell receptor beta chain was retrieved from a study of T cell repertoires in cytomegalovirus infection. Across the study: It was recently identified HLA-C-restricted and well-studied HLA-B-restricted CMV epitopes that the study used. An indication of both CMV infection and matching HLA type came from public TCR beta signatures.

MiXCR, run by TCRdb on the reads, gives a single entry per CDR3 protein. The top ten clones hold roughly 81% of a sample with about 110,000 distinct CDR3 sequences, about 30% of them seen once. Study conclusions and caveats: Dominating the ex vivo response were TCR beta clonotypes that were CMV-specific and HLA-C-restricted. Cumulated frequencies of public TCR beta families served to identify carriers of CMV plus the relevant HLA.

The CDR3 consists of 12 residues. The ends were cut back, 7 bases at V and 6 bases at J, with 11 bases in the middle. Germline V gives CDR1 MNHNS, CDR2 SASEGT. For this clonotype: Its antigen is not identified.

V usage is TRBV6-1 and J usage is TRBJ2-3, with D tentatively TRBD1 (5 bases). Specimen: CD8+ T cells from cultured PBMCs, collected from culture after CMV antigen stimulation. The sequence derives from a human donor in good health (CMV status not recorded). Some clones in this sample may be carry-over from other donors' samples. CDR3 nucleotide sequence: TGTGCCAGCAACACTCCAGGGGATACGCAGTATTTT. Protein sequence: CASNTPGDTQYF.